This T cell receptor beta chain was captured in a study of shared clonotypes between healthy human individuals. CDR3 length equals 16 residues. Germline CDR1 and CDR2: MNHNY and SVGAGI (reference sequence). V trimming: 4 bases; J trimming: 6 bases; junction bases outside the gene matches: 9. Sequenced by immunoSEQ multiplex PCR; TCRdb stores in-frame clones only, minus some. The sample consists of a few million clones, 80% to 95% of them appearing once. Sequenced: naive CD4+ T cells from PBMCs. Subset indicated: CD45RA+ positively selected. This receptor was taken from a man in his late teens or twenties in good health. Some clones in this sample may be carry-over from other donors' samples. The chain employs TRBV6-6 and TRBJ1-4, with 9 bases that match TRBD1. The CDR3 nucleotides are TGTGCCAGCAGTTTATACCCACAGGGGGCTGATGAAAAACTGTTTTTT. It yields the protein CASSLYPQGADEKLFF.